This entry describes one T cell receptor (beta chain). Its antigen is currently unknown. This record comes from a study of monozygotic twins with inflammatory bowel disease. Findings of the study overall: IBD patients shared fewer clonotypes with other individuals than healthy twins, especially patients with disease activity signs.

The UMIs contained a 6-nucleotide sample barcode. They were added by template switching during cDNA synthesis. Using the 5' RACE reads, TCRdb records one entry per CDR3 protein without DNA. This repertoire includes approximately 340,000 distinct CDR3 sequences. Germline lookup yields CDR1 LNHDA and CDR2 SQIVND (reference sequence). The CDR3 runs to 12 residues. Sequencing was done on a sample of blood. The chain recombines TRBV19 with TRBJ1-1; TCRdb reports TRBD1, a call that lacks DNA to check it against. This receptor was identified in a human donor with ulcerative colitis or Crohn's disease, or a healthy co-twin of an affected twin (not recorded which). The CDR3 here is CASGQGNTEAFF.